These 19 T cell receptor beta chains came from one sample sequenced in a study of beta chain features in type 1 diabetes. The authors reverse transcribed all of the isolated RNA, so sequencing captured expressed TCRB transcripts. This table comes from immunoSEQ multiplex PCR, and its TCRdb copy is limited to in-frame clones, with some not included. The table has 300,000 to 450,000 clones, roughly 12% seen once. The specimen was naive CD4+ T cells from blood. The receptors shown here come from a man aged 18 to 29 in good health.

The chain uses TRBV5-1 and TRBJ2-2, with D possibly being TRBD1 (6 bases). Trimming pared 5 bases from V and 1 base from J, leaving 12 bases between. The germline V gene encodes CDR1 SGHRS and CDR2 YFSETQ. This CDR3 has 15 amino acids. The CDR3 is CASRGASLNTGELFF. In DNA form, the CDR3 reads TGCGCCAGCAGGGGGGCCTCCCTGAACACCGGGGAGCTGTTTTTT. Variable domain in full (rest from reference TRBV5-1 and TRBJ2-2): KAGVTQTPRYLIKTRGQQVTLSCSPISGHRSVSWYQQTPGQGLQFLFEYFSETQRNKGNFPGRFSGRQFSNSRSEMNVSTLELGDSALYLCASRGASLNTGELFFGEGSRLTVL.

The rearrangement uses TRBV30 and TRBJ2-5; no clear D gene. The J call is uncertain, as TRBJ2-7 better fits the DNA end. CDR3 size: 11 residues. Germline CDR1 reads GTSNPN; CDR2 reads SVGIG (reference sequence). Here the CDR3 reads CAWSMSSEQYF. Written as DNA, the CDR3 is TGTGCCTGGAGTATGTCTAGCGAGCAGTACTTC.

On this clone: One end of the junction fails to match germline, which may point to a read error. This sequence joins TRBV28 and TRBJ2-3, with 7 bases matching TRBD2. Germline V gene data show CDR1 as MDHEN and CDR2 as SYDVKM. This CDR3 is built from 17 residues. The CDR3 region is CASSPGLGPTSTDMQYF. CDR3 sequence (DNA): TGTGCCAGCAGTCCTGGTTTGGGGCCGACTAGCACAGATATGCAGTATTTT. Full variable domain (rest looked up from reference TRBV28 and TRBJ2-3): DVKVTQSSRYLVKRTGEKVFLECVQDMDHENMFWYRQDPGLGLRLIYFSYDVKMKEKGDIPEGYSVSREKKERFSLILESASTNQTSMYLCASSPGLGPTSTDMQYFGPGTRLTVL.

In this sample, this clone turned up a few times. The chain joins TRBV2 to TRBJ2-5, with 8 bases matching TRBD1. J lost 5 bases, V lost 4 bases, and 9 bases had no gene match. The CDR3 runs to 15 residues. From germline, CDR1 is SNHLY and CDR2 FYNNEI. The CDR3 nucleotides read TGTGCCAGCAGTGGACAGGGGACCTTTTCGGAGACCCAGTACTTC. Protein: CASSGQGTFSETQYF.

The V gene is TRBV27, the J gene TRBJ2-1; 11 bases are shared with TRBD1. Germline V gene data show CDR1 as MNHEY and CDR2 as SMNVEV (reference sequence). This CDR3 comprises 15 residues. V trimming: 0 bases; J trimming: 11 bases; junction bases outside the gene matches: 6. CDR3 residues: CASSLSDRGRRKQFF. DNA of the CDR3: TGTGCCAGCAGTTTATCGGACAGGGGGCGCAGGAAGCAGTTCTTC.

This rearrangement joins TRBV9 to TRBJ1-2; 10 nucleotides match TRBD1. Germline V gene lookup returns CDR1 SGDLS and CDR2 YYNGEE. The CDR3 covers 15 residues. With V trimmed by 4 bases and J by 3 bases, 6 bases remained unmatched. CDR3 sequence reads: CASSSGTGADYGYTF. DNA of the CDR3: TGTGCCAGCAGCTCGGGGACAGGGGCGGACTATGGCTACACCTTC.

The chain uses TRBV25-1 and TRBJ2-2; 7 bases map to TRBD1. The length of the CDR3 is 15 residues. Trimming cost V 4 bases and J 1 base; bases outside gene matches: 3. Per germline, CDR1 MGHDK and CDR2 SYGVNS. The CDR3, as DNA: TGTGCCAGCAGTGGGAGGACAGGGAACACCGGGGAGCTGTTTTTT. It encodes CASSGRTGNTGELFF.

Details on this clone: A much larger clonotype is one base distant, so this may be a read error. The chain has TRBV7-9 and TRBJ1-1; D call uncertain. This CDR3 comprises 13 residues. Germline CDR1 SEHNR, CDR2 FQNEAQ (reference sequence). V was trimmed by 1 base and J by 1 base, leaving 4 bases between them. The CDR3 nucleotides read TGTGCCAGCAGCTTAGAGAGGAACACTGAAGCTTTCTTT. Encoded protein: CASSLERNTEAFF.

This clone was counted only a few times. This sequence joins TRBV4-2 and TRBJ2-5; 8 bases fit TRBD1. Germline CDR1 LGHNA, CDR2 YNFKEQ. Trimming at V came to 3 bases and at J to 0 bases, leaving 9 bases not matched to a gene. This CDR3 comprises 17 residues. The DNA for the CDR3 is TGTGCCAGCAGCCACAACGACAGGGGCTCGTACCAAGAGACCCAGTACTTC. Its protein is CASSHNDRGSYQETQYF.

This sequence joins TRBV5-1 and TRBJ2-5, with D possibly being TRBD1 (5 bases). The CDR3 contains 14 residues. Germline V gives CDR1 SGHRS, CDR2 YFSETQ. The germline V and J ends were trimmed by 1 base and 5 bases, with 12 bases remaining between them. In DNA, the CDR3 is TGCGCCAGCAGCTTGTCAGGGATCGGGGAGACCCAGTACTTC. This translates into CASSLSGIGETQYF.

This clone was seen a few times. This chain connects TRBV4-2 to TRBJ1-2; D may be TRBD1 (6 bases). From germline, CDR1 is LGHNA and CDR2 YNFKEQ. The CDR3 runs 15 residues. Trimming removed 0 bases from V and 4 bases from J, with 12 bases in between. The CDR3 protein is CASSQDRTVSYGYTF. The CDR3 DNA sequence: TGTGCCAGCAGCCAAGACAGGACAGTTTCCTATGGCTACACCTTC.

The gene calls are TRBV6-6 and TRBJ2-1; 12 bases fit TRBD2. V shed 11 bases and J 8 bases; nucleotides not matched to a gene: 7. Germline V gene lookup returns CDR1 MNHNY and CDR2 SVGAGI (reference sequence). This CDR3 contains 13 residues. CDR3 DNA sequence: TGTGCCGGATCTAGCGGGGGGGCTTATGAGCAGTTCTTC. It is translated as CAGSSGGAYEQFF.

The chain uses TRBV9 and TRBJ2-5, with D unresolved. In germline, CDR1 is SGDLS, CDR2 YYNGEE. Trimming pared 0 bases from V and 4 bases from J, leaving 10 bases between. CDR3 length: 14 residues. The CDR3 is CASSVDGLRETQYF. The CDR3, as DNA: TGTGCCAGCAGCGTAGACGGGTTAAGAGAGACCCAGTACTTC.

The chain carries TRBV29-1 and TRBJ2-4, with a weak D call TRBD2 (5 bases). CDR1 and CDR2 from the germline V gene are SQVTM and ANQGSEA. V lost 1 base and J 0 bases, leaving 10 bases between the germline ends. This CDR3 is built from 15 residues. CDR3 bases: TGCAGCGTTGAAGCGGGGAATCTAGCCAAAAACATTCAGTACTTC. It is translated as CSVEAGNLAKNIQYF.

The chain carries TRBV23-1 and TRBJ1-1; no definite D call. Being an ORF, TRBV23-1 has a function that is uncertain. The CDR3 loop spans 15 amino acids. The V and J ends lost 1 base and 2 bases respectively, with 11 bases between them. Here the CDR3 reads CASSQFGTGNTEAFF. CDR3 DNA: TGCGCCAGCAGTCAATTCGGCACGGGAAACACTGAAGCTTTCTTT.

This chain connects TRBV7-2 to TRBJ1-2; D is unclear. Deletions cut 1 base from V and 4 bases from J, with 7 bases between. Germline lookup yields CDR1 SGHTA and CDR2 FQGNSA. The CDR3 runs to 13 residues. CDR3 sequence: CASSLGAPYGYTF. The CDR3 nucleotides are TGTGCCAGCAGCTTAGGAGCCCCCTATGGCTACACCTTC.

The gene calls are TRBV19 and TRBJ2-7; 10 bases map to TRBD2. This CDR3 spans 16 amino acids. Per germline, CDR1 LNHDA and CDR2 SQIVND (reference sequence). V dropped 1 base and J dropped 2; count of bases not matched to a gene: 5. The CDR3 region is CASSIALAGAPYEQYF. The CDR3 DNA sequence: TGTGCCAGTAGTATAGCTCTAGCGGGAGCCCCCTACGAGCAGTACTTC.

This clone has only a few counts. The V call is TRBV7-3, the J call TRBJ2-2; D might be TRBD2 (6 bases). This CDR3 comprises 16 residues. The germline gives CDR1 SGHTA, CDR2 FQGTGA. Deletions cut 5 bases from V and 0 bases from J, with 13 bases between. The CDR3 DNA reads TGTGCCAGCAGCAATATCGGGACTCCGAACACCGGGGAGCTGTTTTTT. Translation gives CASSNIGTPNTGELFF.

This sequence joins TRBV4-3 and TRBJ1-2, with 7 bases lining up with TRBD1. This CDR3 is built from 14 residues. The junction had 4 bases not matched to a gene; V was cut back by 0 bases and J by 6 bases. Germline CDR1 reads LGHNA; CDR2 reads YSLEER. The CDR3 protein is CASSQDQGQNGYTF. The CDR3 DNA reads TGCGCCAGCAGCCAAGATCAGGGACAGAATGGCTACACCTTC.